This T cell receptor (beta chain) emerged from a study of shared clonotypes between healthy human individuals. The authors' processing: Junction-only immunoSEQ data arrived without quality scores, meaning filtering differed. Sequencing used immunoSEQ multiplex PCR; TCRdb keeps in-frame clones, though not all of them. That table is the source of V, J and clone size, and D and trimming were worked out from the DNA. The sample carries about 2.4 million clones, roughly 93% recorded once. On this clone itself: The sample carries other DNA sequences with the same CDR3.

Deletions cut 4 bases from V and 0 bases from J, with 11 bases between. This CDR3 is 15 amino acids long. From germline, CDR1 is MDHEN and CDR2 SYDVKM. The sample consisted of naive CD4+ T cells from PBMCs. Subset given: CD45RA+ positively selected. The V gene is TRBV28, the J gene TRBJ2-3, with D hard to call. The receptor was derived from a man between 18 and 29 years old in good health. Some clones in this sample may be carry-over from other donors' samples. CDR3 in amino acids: CASSSRGTSTDTQYF. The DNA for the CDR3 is TGTGCCAGCAGTTCTCGCGGAACTAGCACAGATACGCAGTATTTT.